The 31 T cell receptor beta chains given below trace back to one sample, sequenced in a study of siplizumab effects on memory and regulatory T cells. Only in-frame clones appear in the TCRdb table, and some are missing; sequencing was by immunoSEQ multiplex PCR. The table lists about 100,000 clones, approximately 94% of them singletons. The sample taken for sequencing was Tregs sorted from blood. The receptors shown here come from a human donor in good health.

V gene TRBV19 combines with J gene TRBJ1-5; TRBD1 is a possible D gene (6 bases). V shed 4 bases and J shed 3 bases, with 16 bases lying between them. Germline CDR1 LNHDA, CDR2 SQIVND (reference sequence). CDR3 length: 16 residues. The CDR3 DNA sequence: TGTGCCAGTAGTACCCCACGACAGGCCCACAATCAGCCCCAGCATTTT. Its translation is CASSTPRQAHNQPQHF.

This clone is a singleton in its sample. V is TRBV7-8 and J is TRBJ2-1; D may be TRBD2 (6 bases). V dropped 2 bases and J dropped 8 bases, with 13 bases sitting between them. This CDR3 comprises 14 residues. The germline V gene encodes CDR1 SGHVS and CDR2 FQNEAQ. In DNA, the CDR3 is TGTGCCAGCAGCTTATACGGGACTCTCTATGAGCAGTTCTTC. Amino acid sequence: CASSLYGTLYEQFF.

The rearrangement joins TRBV9 to TRBJ2-1; D perhaps matches TRBD2 (5 bases). Germline-derived CDR1 and CDR2 are SGDLS and YYNGEE. The CDR3 is 17 amino acids. V lost 4 bases, J lost 1 base, and 18 bases lay in between. The CDR3 DNA follows: TGTGCCAGCAGCCGTCGGTTAGGAGCGGAGTCCTACAATGAGCAGTTCTTC. This sequence encodes CASSRRLGAESYNEQFF.

V gene TRBV29-1 combines with J gene TRBJ1-1; a possible D gene is TRBD1 (6 bases). The V gene's germline CDR1 is SQVTM and CDR2 ANQGSEA. The CDR3 sequence is 16 residues long. V dropped 4 bases and J dropped 5 bases, with 23 bases sitting between them. For the CDR3, the DNA is TGCAGCGTTGGGTTTCGGGGGGGGCTACGAGGGACTGAAGCTTTCTTT. Encoded protein: CSVGFRGGLRGTEAFF.

This chain uses TRBV10-3 with TRBJ2-5, with 10 bases that match TRBD1. V lost 6 bases and J lost 5; bases outside the gene matches: 6. Per germline, CDR1 ENHRY and CDR2 SYGVKD. This CDR3 has 14 amino acids. The CDR3 sequence: CAISFGTGDETQYF. Here the CDR3 DNA reads TGTGCCATCAGCTTTGGGACAGGGGACGAGACCCAGTACTTC.

This chain connects TRBV20-1 to TRBJ2-5, with a tentative D call TRBD1 (5 bases). The germline V gene encodes CDR1 DFQATT and CDR2 SNEGSKA (reference sequence). V was pared by 7 bases and J by 4 bases, with 10 bases between. The CDR3 length is 11 residues. CDR3 sequence: CSGRARETQYF. CDR3 nucleotides: TGCAGTGGCAGGGCGAGAGAGACCCAGTACTTC.

V usage is TRBV28 and J usage is TRBJ2-6; the D gene could be TRBD1 or TRBD2 (6 bases each). Germline loops: CDR1 MDHEN, CDR2 SYDVKM. This CDR3 contains 16 residues. The ends were cut back, 3 bases at V and 2 bases at J, with 11 bases in the middle. Written as DNA, the CDR3 is TGTGCCAGCAGTTTCTCGGGGGCAACTGGGGCCAACGTCCTGACTTTC. It translates to CASSFSGATGANVLTF. Looking up the rest from reference TRBV28 and TRBJ2-6 gives the full variable domain: DVKVTQSSRYLVKRTGEKVFLECVQDMDHENMFWYRQDPGLGLRLIYFSYDVKMKEKGDIPEGYSVSREKKERFSLILESASTNQTSMYLCASSFSGATGANVLTFGAGSRLTVL.

The chain recombines TRBV30 with TRBJ1-5; the D gene is possibly TRBD1 (5 bases). Germline-derived CDR1 and CDR2 are GTSNPN and SVGIG (reference sequence). The CDR3 is 18 residues long. Trimming removed 1 base at V and 2 bases at J, with 21 bases between. CDR3 DNA sequence: TGTGCCTGGAGTGGGGGACCTACAGACTTGGGGGGCAATCAGCCCCAGCATTTT. This codes for CAWSGGPTDLGGNQPQHF.

Written as DNA, the CDR3 is TGTGCCAGCAGTGGACGGCGGACAGGGGGGTACGAGCAGTACTTC. The encoded protein is CASSGRRTGGYEQYF. The chain recombines TRBV6-1 with TRBJ2-7, with 10 bases that match TRBD1. The CDR3 runs 15 residues. J gave up 4 bases and V 4 bases, and 7 bases lay outside the gene matches. Germline lookup yields CDR1 MNHNS and CDR2 SASEGT.

In DNA, the CDR3 is TGTGCCAGCAGCTTAGGATTGGAGCAGCCCCAGCATTTT. Translated, it gives CASSLGLEQPQHF. V is TRBV11-1 and J is TRBJ1-5; D gene ambiguous. This CDR3 has 13 residues. Germline V lookup: CDR1 SGHAT, CDR2 FQDESV (reference sequence). Trimming removed 1 base at V and 7 bases at J, with 8 bases between.

The chain has TRBV7-3 and TRBJ2-3; a possible D gene is TRBD2 (5 bases). The V end lost 1 base, the J end lost 5 bases, and 16 bases lay between the germline ends. CDR1 SGHTA and CDR2 FQGTGA come from the germline V gene. CDR3 length: 16 amino acids. CDR3 nucleotide sequence: TGTGCCAGCAGCTTAAGCGGGTCGGCAGGAGGAGATACGCAGTATTTT. Translated, it gives CASSLSGSAGGDTQYF.

V and J are TRBV7-9 and TRBJ1-5; D gene uncertain. The length of the CDR3 is 17 residues. With 0 bases removed from V and 3 bases from J, the gap between germline ends came to 15 bases. The germline V gene encodes CDR1 SEHNR and CDR2 FQNEAQ (reference sequence). CDR3 coding DNA: TGTGCCAGCAGCTTAGCTACCCTGGGTAGAATCAATCAGCCCCAGCATTTT. Translating it yields CASSLATLGRINQPQHF.

This rearrangement joins TRBV7-9 to TRBJ2-7, with TRBD2 matching over 9 bases. V gave up 5 bases and J gave up 3 bases; unmatched junction bases: 8. CDR3 length: 15 amino acids. Germline lookup yields CDR1 SEHNR and CDR2 FQNEAQ (reference sequence). As DNA, the CDR3 is TGTGCCAGCAGCCCGAGACTAGCGGAAATCTACGAGCAGTACTTC. Its protein is CASSPRLAEIYEQYF.

The rearrangement uses TRBV6-1 and TRBJ2-7; D not resolved. The CDR3 spans 13 residues. Trimming stripped 9 bases from V and 2 bases from J, with 14 bases between. Germline V gene data show CDR1 as MNHNS and CDR2 as SASEGT. CDR3 loop: CASWSSLTYEQYF. CDR3 DNA: TGTGCCAGTTGGTCGTCCCTTACCTACGAGCAGTACTTC.

CDR3 sequence reads: CATEGTHEQYF. The CDR3 region has the DNA TGTGCCACCGAGGGGACCCACGAGCAGTACTTC. The J gene is TRBJ2-7, the V gene TRBV28; possibly TRBD1 or TRBD2 for D (5 bases each). V shed 10 bases and J shed 5 bases, with 12 bases lying between them. Per the germline V gene, CDR1 is MDHEN and CDR2 is SYDVKM. The CDR3 covers 11 residues.

Worth noting for this clone: The junction does not match germline at one end; this may be a read error. The rearrangement joins TRBV7-2 to TRBJ2-7, with D possibly called TRBD1 or TRBD2 (6 bases each). Germline CDR1 reads SGHTA; CDR2 reads FQGNSA. This CDR3 comprises 15 residues. CDR3 amino acids: CASRLGGTGPYEQYF. The CDR3 DNA reads as TGTGCCAGCAGGTTAGGGGGGACTGGTCCCTACGAGCAGTACTTC.

The V gene is TRBV10-2, the J gene TRBJ2-1; 11 bases are a match to TRBD2. V dropped 11 bases and J dropped 0; count of bases not matched to a gene: 12. The CDR3 covers 17 residues. Germline V lookup: CDR1 WSHSY, CDR2 SAAADI. DNA of the CDR3: TGCGCCTCGGGGGCTAGCGGGAGGCAGAGCTCCTACAATGAGCAGTTCTTC. Translated: CASGASGRQSSYNEQFF.

The genes are TRBV5-8 and TRBJ1-4; D is uncertain. CDR1 and CDR2 from the germline V gene are SGHTS and YDEGEE. The CDR3 consists of 18 residues. The germline V and J ends were trimmed by 3 bases and 8 bases, with 26 bases remaining between them. The CDR3 is CASSSQFFSQTLKEKLFF. In DNA form, the CDR3 reads TGTGCCAGCAGCTCCCAGTTTTTTTCTCAGACCTTAAAAGAAAAACTGTTTTTT.

The rearrangement uses TRBV28 and TRBJ1-1, with 7 bases aligning to TRBD1. From germline, CDR1 is MDHEN and CDR2 SYDVKM. Trimming cost V 3 bases and J 8 bases; bases outside gene matches: 6. This CDR3 comprises 13 residues. The CDR3 sequence: CASSFRDRPEAFF. CDR3 coding DNA: TGTGCCAGCAGTTTCCGGGACAGACCCGAAGCTTTCTTT.

The gene calls are TRBV14 and TRBJ2-1; the D gene is possibly TRBD2 (6 bases). The length of the CDR3 is 19 residues. Trimming stripped 1 base from V and 0 bases from J, with 19 bases between. Germline loops: CDR1 SGHDN, CDR2 FVKESK. The CDR3 region is CASSQVRPGLMSSYNEQFF. DNA for the CDR3: TGTGCCAGCAGCCAAGTTCGTCCCGGACTAATGAGCTCCTACAATGAGCAGTTCTTC.

The chain links TRBV14 to TRBJ2-1, with D tentatively TRBD1 (7 bases). Germline assignment: CDR1 SGHDN and CDR2 FVKESK. This CDR3 has 16 amino acids. V dropped 1 base and J dropped 7 bases, with 17 bases sitting between them. For the CDR3, the DNA is TGTGCCAGCAGCCAAGCAGGGGGGATTAGATGGAATGAGCAGTTCTTC. The encoded protein is CASSQAGGIRWNEQFF.

The rearrangement uses TRBV10-2 and TRBJ1-2; D is possibly TRBD1 (5 bases). Germline lookup yields CDR1 WSHSY and CDR2 SAAADI. The CDR3 is 12 amino acids. Trimming removed 3 bases at V and 8 bases at J, with 10 bases between. The CDR3 nucleotides read TGCGCCAGCAGTGAACCGGGGGTGGGCTACACCTTC. Translation: CASSEPGVGYTF.

This clone was detected only a few times. The chain is built from TRBV5-1 and TRBJ1-2; D is ambiguous. The CDR3 is made up of 12 amino acids. The germline CDR1 and CDR2 sequences are SGHRS and YFSETQ. Trimming pared 4 bases from V and 3 bases from J, leaving 7 bases between. CDR3 amino acids: CASSNQDYGYTF. CDR3 coding DNA: TGCGCCAGCAGCAACCAGGACTATGGCTACACCTTC.

The chain couples TRBV27 to TRBJ1-6, with 7 bases that match TRBD1. The trim removed 6 bases at V and 6 bases at J, leaving 5 bases unmatched. This CDR3 has 14 amino acids. The germline gives CDR1 MNHEY, CDR2 SMNVEV (reference sequence). CDR3 in amino acids: CASSPGGFNSPLHF. CDR3 nucleotide sequence: TGTGCCAGCAGCCCAGGGGGGTTTAATTCACCCCTCCACTTT.

The chain's CDR3 is CASSLVGYTEAFF. In DNA, the CDR3 is TGTGCCAGCAGCTTGGTGGGTTACACTGAAGCTTTCTTT. V usage is TRBV7-3 and J usage is TRBJ1-1; unclear D gene. Trimming took off 3 bases at V and 3 bases at J, with 8 bases between the two ends. This CDR3 is 13 amino acids long. The germline CDR1 and CDR2 sequences are SGHTA and FQGTGA.

The chain has TRBV18 and TRBJ1-5, with 9 bases matching TRBD1. Germline-derived CDR1 and CDR2 are KGHSH and LQKENI. This CDR3 is built from 14 residues. V trimming: 3 bases; J trimming: 4 bases; junction bases outside the gene matches: 1. The CDR3 DNA reads TGTGCCAGCTCACCCGACAGGGGGAATCAGCCCCAGCATTTT. Translating gives CASSPDRGNQPQHF. Complete variable domain (other parts from reference TRBV18 and TRBJ1-5): NAGVMQNPRHLVRRRGQEARLRCSPMKGHSHVYWYRQLPEEGLKFMVYLQKENIIDESGMPKERFSAEFPKEGPSILRIQQVVRGDSAAYFCASSPDRGNQPQHFGDGTRLSIL.

About this clone: The sample has other DNA sequences that encode this CDR3 too. This sequence joins TRBV5-1 and TRBJ2-5, with D uncertain. V lost 2 bases and J lost 4, with 3 bases in between. Germline V gives CDR1 SGHRS, CDR2 YFSETQ. The CDR3 totals 11 residues. The CDR3 is CASSLSETQYF. The CDR3 DNA reads TGCGCCAGCAGCTTATCAGAGACCCAGTACTTC.

The rearrangement uses TRBV6-6 and TRBJ1-3, with D uncertain. Germline V gives CDR1 MNHNY, CDR2 SVGAGI (reference sequence). The CDR3 runs 15 residues. Trimming cost V 2 bases and J 4 bases, with 12 bases left between them. CDR3 coding DNA: TGTGCCAGCAGTTACGGTAGAGGTTCGGGAAACACCATATATTTT. Translated: CASSYGRGSGNTIYF.

In this sample, this clone turned up once. The V gene is TRBV27, the J gene TRBJ2-5, with 9 bases that match TRBD1. The CDR3 is made up of 16 amino acids. CDR1 and CDR2 (germline): MNHEY, SMNVEV (reference sequence). V shed 5 bases and J 5 bases; nucleotides not matched to a gene: 12. CDR3 sequence (DNA): TGTGCCAGCAGTCGTACCGGACAGGGGAATAGGGAGACCCAGTACTTC. This translates into CASSRTGQGNRETQYF.

V is TRBV5-6 and J is TRBJ2-5; 7 positions match TRBD1. CDR1 is SGHDT, CDR2 YYEEEE, per germline. Unmatched junction bases numbered 5, after V lost 2 bases and J lost 1 base. This CDR3 spans 15 amino acids. CDR3 coding DNA: TGTGCCAGCAGCTTAAACACAGGGGTCCAAGAGACCCAGTACTTC. Protein sequence: CASSLNTGVQETQYF. Complete variable domain (other parts from reference TRBV5-6 and TRBJ2-5): DAGVTQSPTHLIKTRGQQVTLRCSPKSGHDTVSWYQQALGQGPQFIFQYYEEEERQRGNFPDRFSGHQFPNYSSELNVNALLLGDSALYLCASSLNTGVQETQYFGPGTRLLVL.

In regard to this clone: Other DNA sequences in this sample translate to the same CDR3. J is TRBJ1-2 and V is TRBV25-1; D is unclear. Trimming cost V 4 bases and J 7 bases, with 10 bases left between them. Germline assignment: CDR1 MGHDK and CDR2 SYGVNS. CDR3 length: 12 residues. The DNA of the CDR3 is TGTGCCAGCAGTGGACATTTCTCTGGCTACACCTTC. Translated: CASSGHFSGYTF.